These 15 T cell receptor beta chains were all obtained from the same sample, sequenced in a study of immune evolution from preneoplasia to lung adenocarcinoma (dated by TCRdb to about 2021). Libraries were built with the immunoSEQ multiplex PCR assay. TCRdb re-hosts the immuneACCESS table, in-frame sequences only. Its copies lack some clones; in the studies checked, an unresolved V gene accounts for under half of them, and the cause for the rest is not known. This sample lists 2,500 to 3,500 clones; roughly four fifths were detected once. The ten biggest clones cover roughly an eighth of the sample. Sequencing used FFPE adjacent normal lung tissue. Receptor source: a person aged 35 to 50 with lung adenocarcinoma.

For this clone: The sample holds other DNA sequences that translate to the same CDR3. J is TRBJ1-2 and V is TRBV29-1; possible D gene TRBD1, 5 bases. From germline, CDR1 is SQVTM and CDR2 ANQGSEA. There are 13 residues in the CDR3. The V end lost 6 bases, the J end lost 1 base, and 12 bases lay between the germline ends. CDR3 bases: TGCAGCGTCCTCCTCCAGGGTAACTATGGCTACACCTTC. The encoded protein is CSVLLQGNYGYTF.

The chain has TRBV7-9 and TRBJ1-2, with TRBD1 matching 8 bases. J was trimmed by 3 bases and V by 7 bases; bases with no gene match: 7. This CDR3 is built from 14 residues. CDR1 is SEHNR and CDR2 is FQNEAQ in the germline V gene (reference sequence). The CDR3 DNA follows: TGTGCCAGCACCGGGGACAGGCGGGACTATGGCTACACCTTC. This gives the protein CASTGDRRDYGYTF. The full variable domain, in which reference TRBV7-9 and TRBJ1-2 provide the parts outside the CDR3, is DTGVSQNPRHKITKRGQNVTFRCDPISEHNRLYWYRQTLGQGPEFLTYFQNEAQLEKSRLLSDRFSAERPKGSFSTLEIQRTEQGDSAMYLCASTGDRRDYGYTFGSGTRLTVV.

The J gene is TRBJ2-3, the V gene TRBV2; D call uncertain. CDR3 length: 11 residues. Between the trimmed V and J ends, which lost 5 bases and 2 bases, there was a span of 2 bases. Germline lookup yields CDR1 SNHLY and CDR2 FYNNEI. The CDR3 protein is CASSPTDTQYF. The CDR3 DNA is TGTGCCAGCAGTCCCACAGATACGCAGTATTTT.

CDR3 coding DNA: TGTGCCAGCAGCCAAGAGGTAAACACTGAAGCTTTCTTT. Translating it yields CASSQEVNTEAFF. V and J are TRBV4-2 and TRBJ1-1, with D hard to call. Germline CDR1 is LGHNA and CDR2 is YNFKEQ. Between the trimmed V and J ends, which lost 0 bases and 2 bases, there was a span of 4 bases. The CDR3 runs to 13 residues.

This chain joins TRBV6-5 and TRBJ1-1; TRBD1 agrees at 7 bases. Germline CDR1 reads MNHEY; CDR2 reads SVGAGI. The CDR3 sequence is 14 residues long. V was pared by 5 bases and J by 6 bases, with 9 bases of the junction left unmatched. The CDR3 DNA is TGTGCCAGCAGTCACGTATCGGGGACAGCTGAAGCTTTCTTT. Translating it yields CASSHVSGTAEAFF.

The genes are TRBV11-2 and TRBJ2-7; TRBD2 agrees at 11 bases. The V and J ends lost 5 bases and 9 bases, in that order; junction bases with no gene match: 9. This CDR3 spans 14 amino acids. CDR1 SGHAT and CDR2 FQNNGV come from the germline V gene. CDR3 sequence (DNA): TGTGCCAGCAGCCTTAGCGGGAGGGGGTTGAGGCAGTACTTC. Amino acids: CASSLSGRGLRQYF. The variable domain in full, with the rest retrieved from reference TRBV11-2 and TRBJ2-7, is EAGVAQSPRYKIIEKRQSVAFWCNPISGHATLYWYQQILGQGPKLLIQFQNNGVVDDSQLPKDRFSAERLKGVDSTLKIQPAKLEDSAVYLCASSLSGRGLRQYFGPGTRLTVT.

V is TRBV6-1 and J is TRBJ2-3; 9 bases are shared with TRBD2. Germline V gene lookup returns CDR1 MNHNS and CDR2 SASEGT. The ends lost 2 bases at V and 0 bases at J; junction bases unmatched: 0. This CDR3 spans 15 amino acids. The CDR3 coding sequence is TGTGCCAGCAGTGAACTAGCGGGGAGCACAGATACGCAGTATTTT. Translating gives CASSELAGSTDTQYF.

The rearrangement joins TRBV11-3 to TRBJ2-1; 10 bases are shared with TRBD1. This CDR3 region has 14 residues. Germline values: CDR1 SGHNT, CDR2 YENEEA. V was pared by 3 bases and J by 8 bases, with 4 bases of the junction left unmatched. The CDR3 reads CASSLGTGVHEQFF. The CDR3 nucleotides read TGTGCCAGCAGCTTGGGGACAGGGGTCCATGAGCAGTTCTTC. Supplemented by reference TRBV11-3 and TRBJ2-1, the full variable domain reads EAGVVQSPRYKIIEKKQPVAFWCNPISGHNTLYWYLQNLGQGPELLIRYENEEAVDDSQLPKDRFSAERLKGVDSTLKIQPAELGDSAVYLCASSLGTGVHEQFFGPGTRLTVL.

V usage is TRBV20-1 and J usage is TRBJ1-1, with D unclear. Germline CDR1 DFQATT, CDR2 SNEGSKA (reference sequence). This CDR3 spans 11 amino acids. The CDR3 loop is CSGVMNTEAFF. The CDR3, as DNA: TGCAGCGGAGTCATGAACACTGAAGCTTTCTTT.

The chain combines TRBV10-3 with TRBJ2-2; 10 bases map to TRBD1. The V segment lost 5 bases and the J segment 1 base; nucleotides outside the gene matches: 7. This CDR3 spans 17 amino acids. The germline CDR1 and CDR2 sequences are ENHRY and SYGVKD. The chain's CDR3 is CAISQARTGGNTGELFF. In DNA form, the CDR3 reads TGTGCCATCAGTCAGGCCCGGACAGGGGGGAACACCGGGGAGCTGTTTTTT.

The rearrangement joins TRBV11-2 to TRBJ2-2; 9 positions match TRBD2. The CDR3 length is 15 residues. Germline values: CDR1 SGHAT, CDR2 FQNNGV. V lost 6 bases to trimming and J lost 1 base; unmatched junction nucleotides: 3. The CDR3 region is CASRLAGKNTGELFF. The CDR3 DNA follows: TGTGCCAGCAGGCTAGCGGGAAAGAACACCGGGGAGCTGTTTTTT. Combining the CDR3 with reference TRBV11-2 and TRBJ2-2 gives the whole variable domain EAGVAQSPRYKIIEKRQSVAFWCNPISGHATLYWYQQILGQGPKLLIQFQNNGVVDDSQLPKDRFSAERLKGVDSTLKIQPAKLEDSAVYLCASRLAGKNTGELFFGEGSRLTVL.

V and J are TRBV10-3 and TRBJ2-3, with 7 bases lining up with TRBD2. This CDR3 region has 15 residues. With 4 bases clipped from V and 6 bases from J, the junction kept 10 bases outside the gene matches. Germline CDR1 is ENHRY and CDR2 is SYGVKD. The CDR3, as DNA: TGTGCCATCAGTGGAGGAGTAGCGGGCCCTGATACGCAGTATTTT. It codes for CAISGGVAGPDTQYF.

The DNA for the CDR3 is TGCGCCAGCAGCCCAGCCACAGGGGGCACGAACACCGGGGAGCTGTTTTTT. This translates into CASSPATGGTNTGELFF. The genes are TRBV5-1 and TRBJ2-2, with 9 bases identical to TRBD1. V shed 4 bases and J 0 bases; nucleotides not matched to a gene: 7. Per germline, CDR1 SGHRS and CDR2 YFSETQ. This CDR3 spans 17 amino acids. Full variable domain (remainder filled in from reference TRBV5-1 and TRBJ2-2): KAGVTQTPRYLIKTRGQQVTLSCSPISGHRSVSWYQQTPGQGLQFLFEYFSETQRNKGNFPGRFSGRQFSNSRSEMNVSTLELGDSALYLCASSPATGGTNTGELFFGEGSRLTVL.

The chain couples TRBV6-6 to TRBJ1-2, with 12 bases that match TRBD1. Trimming took 6 bases from V and 7 from J; bases not matched to a gene: 6. Germline loops: CDR1 MNHNY, CDR2 SVGAGI (reference sequence). This CDR3 comprises 14 residues. This chain's CDR3 is CASRQGQGAGGYTF. The CDR3 nucleotides read TGTGCCAGCAGACAGGGACAGGGGGCTGGTGGCTACACCTTC.

The chain carries TRBV27 and TRBJ2-1; perhaps D is TRBD1 or TRBD2 (5 bases each). The CDR3 sequence is 17 residues long. Trimming pared 1 base from V and 5 bases from J, leaving 18 bases between. Germline assignment: CDR1 MNHEY and CDR2 SMNVEV (reference sequence). The CDR3 protein is CASSLWILGQGDNEQFF. The CDR3 nucleotides read TGTGCCAGCAGTTTATGGATTTTGGGTCAGGGAGACAATGAGCAGTTCTTC.